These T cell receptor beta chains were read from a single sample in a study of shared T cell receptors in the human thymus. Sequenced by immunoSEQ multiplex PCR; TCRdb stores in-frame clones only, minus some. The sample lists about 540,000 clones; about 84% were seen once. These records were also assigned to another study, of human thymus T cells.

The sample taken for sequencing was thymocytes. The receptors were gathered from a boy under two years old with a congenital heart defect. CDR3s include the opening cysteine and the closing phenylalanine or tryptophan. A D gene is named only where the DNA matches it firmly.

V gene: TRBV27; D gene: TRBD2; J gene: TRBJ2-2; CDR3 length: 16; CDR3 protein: CASSSQRERNTGELFF
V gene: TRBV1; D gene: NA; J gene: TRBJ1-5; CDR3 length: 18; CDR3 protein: CTSSQSPTGQGINQPQHF
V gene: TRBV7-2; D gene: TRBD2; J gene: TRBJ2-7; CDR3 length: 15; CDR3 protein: CASSPGLAGVKEQYF
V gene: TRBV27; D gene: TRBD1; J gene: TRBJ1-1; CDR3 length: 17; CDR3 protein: CASSPKGTGGTNTEAFF
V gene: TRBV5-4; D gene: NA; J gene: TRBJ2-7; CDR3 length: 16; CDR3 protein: CASSFSGQPPGGEQYF
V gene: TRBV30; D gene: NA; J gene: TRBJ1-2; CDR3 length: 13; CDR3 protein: CACALGRYYGYTF
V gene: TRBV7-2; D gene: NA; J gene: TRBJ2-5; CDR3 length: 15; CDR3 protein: CASSYVSRDKKTQYF
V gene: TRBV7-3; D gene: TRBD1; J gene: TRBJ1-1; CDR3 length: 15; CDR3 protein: CASSSQTQGATEAFF
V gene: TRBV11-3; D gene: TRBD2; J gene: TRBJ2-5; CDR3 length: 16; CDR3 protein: CASSFDWREVIETQYF
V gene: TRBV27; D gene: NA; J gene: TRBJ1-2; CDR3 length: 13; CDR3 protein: CASSFAAGRGYTF
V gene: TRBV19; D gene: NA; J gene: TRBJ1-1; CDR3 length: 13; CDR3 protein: CASSIANATEAFF
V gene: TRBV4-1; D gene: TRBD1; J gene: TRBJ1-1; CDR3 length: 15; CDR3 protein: CASSPRDRVNTEAFF
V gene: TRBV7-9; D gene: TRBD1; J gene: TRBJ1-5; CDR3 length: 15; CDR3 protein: CASSISGTGDQPQHF
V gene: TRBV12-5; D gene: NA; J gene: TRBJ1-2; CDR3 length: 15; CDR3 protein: CASGLVGTDNYGYTF
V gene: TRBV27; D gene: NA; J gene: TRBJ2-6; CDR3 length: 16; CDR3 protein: CASSLGGGSGANVLTF
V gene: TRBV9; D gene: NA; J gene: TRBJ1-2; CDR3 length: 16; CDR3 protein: CASSPGGLGGYYGYTF
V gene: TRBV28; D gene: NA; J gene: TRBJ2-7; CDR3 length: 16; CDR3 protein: CASSPSHHGSSYEQYF
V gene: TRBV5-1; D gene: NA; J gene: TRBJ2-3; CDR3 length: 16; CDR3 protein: CASSPPHGNCTDTQYF
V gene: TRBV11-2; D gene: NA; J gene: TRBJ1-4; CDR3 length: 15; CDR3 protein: CASSFYREEDEKLFF
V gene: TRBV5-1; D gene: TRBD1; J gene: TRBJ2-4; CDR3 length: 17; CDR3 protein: CASSLEGQGTAKNIQYF
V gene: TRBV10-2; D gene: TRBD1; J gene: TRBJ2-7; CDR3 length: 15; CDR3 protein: CASSPTGTGSYEQYF
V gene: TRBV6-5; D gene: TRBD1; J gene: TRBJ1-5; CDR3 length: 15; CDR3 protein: CASSLPGQGDQPQHF
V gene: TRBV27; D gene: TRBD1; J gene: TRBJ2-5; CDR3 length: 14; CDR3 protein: CASSMDRAQETQYF
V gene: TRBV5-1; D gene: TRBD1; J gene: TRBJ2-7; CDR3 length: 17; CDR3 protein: CASSFPGTGLVAYEQYF
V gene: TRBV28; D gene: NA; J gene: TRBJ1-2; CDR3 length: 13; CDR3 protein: CASSLRYNYGYTF
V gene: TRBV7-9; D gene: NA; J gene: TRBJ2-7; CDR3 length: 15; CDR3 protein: CASRQDGPSSYEQYF
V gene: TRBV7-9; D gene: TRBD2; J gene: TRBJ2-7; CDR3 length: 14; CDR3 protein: CASSPGGFSYEQYF